These T cell receptor beta chains were read from a single sample in a study of blood T cell repertoires in COVID-19. Assay used: immunoSEQ multiplex PCR; TCRdb lists only in-frame clones, some missing. The sample includes a few hundred thousand clones, approximately 80% seen only once; the top ten take 4.5% to 6%. The sequencing sample was made of peripheral blood. The receptor set was obtained from a woman aged 55-70 years who had recovered from COVID-19. Both conserved end residues are part of each CDR3. A D gene is named only where the DNA matches it firmly. Size is omitted from some rows. Given values are once, few, many or a class for expanded clones.

clone size	V gene	J gene	D gene	CDR3 DNA	CDR3 protein
-	TRBV7-9	TRBJ1-4	-	TGTGCCAGCAGCTTAGCGCCTCCAGGGGTGACTAATGAAAAACTGTTTTTT	CASSLAPPGVTNEKLFF
-	TRBV12-3/TRBV12-4	TRBJ1-2	-	TGTGCCAGCAGTTTACAGGGGACCTATGGCTACACCTTC	CASSLQGTYGYTF
medium-sized	TRBV7-8	TRBJ1-1	-	TGTGCCAGCAGCCCCGACAGAACCACTGAAGCTTTCTTT	CASSPDRTTEAFF
-	TRBV5-1	TRBJ2-5	-	TGCGCCAGCAGCTTGTCCGGGGGCCAAGAGACCCAGTACTTC	CASSLSGGQETQYF
-	TRBV19	TRBJ2-2	-	TGTGCCAGTAGTACCCGGGAGACAGGGAGGACCGGGGAGCTGTTTTTT	CASSTRETGRTGELFF
few	TRBV2	TRBJ2-7	TRBD1	TGTGCCAGCAGCGGACAGGGGGGCTACGAGCAGTACTTC	CASSGQGGYEQYF
few	TRBV9	TRBJ1-2	TRBD1	TGTGCCAGCAGCGTAGGTATGACAGGGCCAACGGGTGGCTACACCTTC	CASSVGMTGPTGGYTF
-	TRBV7-6	TRBJ2-7	-	TGTGCCAGCAGCTCACTAACAGGTCGAACCTACGAGCAGTACTTC	CASSSLTGRTYEQYF
-	TRBV12-5	TRBJ2-7	-	TGTGCTAGTGGTTTGGTACGAGACAGATCCTACGAGCAGTACTTC	CASGLVRDRSYEQYF
-	TRBV19	TRBJ1-5	TRBD1	TGTGCCAGTAGTATGGGTGGACAGGGGAATCAGCCCCAGCATTTT	CASSMGGQGNQPQHF
-	TRBV29-1	TRBJ1-3	-	TGCAGCGTAGACACAGGGCTCCTTGGAAACACCATATATTTT	CSVDTGLLGNTIYF
-	TRBV7-9	TRBJ1-2	TRBD1	TGTGCCAGCAGTTCTCCGGGACAGGGCAGGGGCTACACCTTC	CASSSPGQGRGYTF
-	TRBV2	TRBJ2-1	TRBD2	TGTGCCAGCAGTGTTAGCGGGGGGGCCGGTGAGCAGTTCTTC	CASSVSGGAGEQFF
-	TRBV2	TRBJ2-3	-	TGTGCCAGCAGTATGATTTACTTGACAGATACGCAGTATTTT	CASSMIYLTDTQYF
-	TRBV6-5	TRBJ2-7	-	TGTGCCACCGCTCCCCTAGACGAAGGCGGGGCCGAGCAGTACTTC	CATAPLDEGGAEQYF
few	TRBV5-6	TRBJ1-6	TRBD1	TGTGCCAGCAGCTTGGCCGGTGACAGGGCCTATAATTCACCCCTCCACTTT	CASSLAGDRAYNSPLHF
-	TRBV5-5	TRBJ1-2	TRBD1	TGTGCCAGCAGCTACCGACAGGGTGGTGGCTACACCTTC	CASSYRQGGGYTF
-	TRBV5-4	TRBJ2-1	TRBD1	TGTGCCAGCAGCTGGGACAGGGGGAATGAGCAGTTCTTC	CASSWDRGNEQFF
-	TRBV18	TRBJ1-2	-	TGTGCCAGCTCACCCCCGGGACAAAACCCTCATGGCTACACCTTC	CASSPPGQNPHGYTF
once	TRBV3-1/TRBV3-2	TRBJ1-5	-	TGTGCCAGCAGCCAAGTTTCAACCAGGGACAATCAGCCCCAGCATTTT	CASSQVSTRDNQPQHF
-	TRBV6-5	TRBJ1-2	-	TGTGCCAGCAGTCCGGGGGGGTATGAGGGCTACACCTTC	CASSPGGYEGYTF
-	TRBV18	TRBJ2-5	-	TGTGCCAGCTCACCGGGACTGGAAGAGACCCAGTACTTC	CASSPGLEETQYF
-	TRBV7-9	TRBJ2-7	TRBD1	TGTGCCAGCACGGGACAGGGCTACGAGCAGTACTTC	CASTGQGYEQYF
-	TRBV6-2/TRBV6-3	TRBJ1-5	-	TGTGCCAGCACCCCAAGGGGGAATCAGCCCCAGCATTTT	CASTPRGNQPQHF
-	TRBV5-4	TRBJ1-2	TRBD1	TGTGCCAGCAGCTCGGGACAGGGGGGCTATGGCTACACCTTC	CASSSGQGGYGYTF
once	TRBV19	TRBJ2-4	TRBD1	TGTGCCAGTAGTCCGGGTCCCGGGACAGGGTTTAACATTCAGTACTTC	CASSPGPGTGFNIQYF
-	TRBV7-9	TRBJ2-3	TRBD2	TGTGCCAGCAGACCTCCGGGACTAGTCCCCTTTCAAGATACGCAGTATTTT	CASRPPGLVPFQDTQYF
-	TRBV13	TRBJ2-1	TRBD2	TGTGCCAGCAGCCCCGGGACTAGCGGGGAACCGTTTAATGAGCAGTTCTTC	CASSPGTSGEPFNEQFF
-	TRBV19	TRBJ1-2	TRBD1	TGTGCCAGTAGCACGGACAGGGGAGATGGCTACACCTTC	CASSTDRGDGYTF
once	TRBV7-2	TRBJ2-1	TRBD2	TGTGCCAGCAGCTTAAGGTTAGCGGGGGGCATATCCTACAATGAGCAGTTCTTC	CASSLRLAGGISYNEQFF
-	TRBV3-1/TRBV3-2	TRBJ1-2	-	TGTGCCAGCAGCCAAGAGGGAAGGCAGGGTCGCTATGGCTACACCTTC	CASSQEGRQGRYGYTF
-	TRBV19	TRBJ2-1	TRBD2	TGTGCCAGTAGACCGGGACTAGCGGCTACTAAGAGCTCCTACAATGAGCAGTTCTTC	CASRPGLAATKSSYNEQFF
-	TRBV6-2/TRBV6-3	TRBJ1-1	-	TGTGCCAGCAGCCATCCACAGAAGAACACTGAAGCTTTCTTT	CASSHPQKNTEAFF
-	TRBV4-1	TRBJ1-2	TRBD1	TGCGCCAGCAGCCAAGCGACAGGGGGCGGGTATGGCTACACCTTC	CASSQATGGGYGYTF
many	TRBV7-9	TRBJ2-5	TRBD1	TGTGCCAGCAGCCCGACAGGGTGGGGAGAGACCCAGTACTTC	CASSPTGWGETQYF
once	TRBV11-2	TRBJ2-2	-	TGTGCCAGCAGCTTAGCGAGAGTGAACACCGGGGAGCTGTTTTTT	CASSLARVNTGELFF
-	TRBV11-2	TRBJ2-7	-	TGTGCCAGCAGCCGGACGACAGACTCCTACGAGCAGTACTTC	CASSRTTDSYEQYF
-	TRBV7-2	TRBJ1-2	-	TGTGCCAGCAGCTTAGGTCCAGGGGCTAACTATGGCTACACCTTC	CASSLGPGANYGYTF
-	TRBV6-2/TRBV6-3	TRBJ2-1	-	TGTGCCAGCAGTCCAGATGCCAATGAGCAGTTCTTC	CASSPDANEQFF
few	TRBV7-2	TRBJ2-1	TRBD1	TGTGCCAGCAGCTTAGCGCCGGGACAGGGGAATGAGCAGTTCTTC	CASSLAPGQGNEQFF
few	TRBV11-3	TRBJ2-7	-	TGTGCCAGCAGCCTAGACGGCTACGAGCAGTACTTC	CASSLDGYEQYF
-	TRBV3-1/TRBV3-2	TRBJ2-5	TRBD2	TGTGCCAGCAGCCAAGGATTCCTAGCGGGGGAAGAGACCCAGTACTTC	CASSQGFLAGEETQYF
-	TRBV18	TRBJ1-5	TRBD1	TGTGCCAGCTCACCGAGAGGGGGCGGCAATCAGCCCCAGCATTTT	CASSPRGGGNQPQHF
-	TRBV19	TRBJ1-4	-	TGTGCCAGTATTAATCGCCTCGGTGAAAAACTGTTTTTT	CASINRLGEKLFF
-	TRBV6-2/TRBV6-3	TRBJ1-4	-	TGTGCCAGCAGTTACGGTCTACAGTATAATGAAAAACTGTTTTTT	CASSYGLQYNEKLFF
-	TRBV4-1	TRBJ2-3	TRBD2	TGCGCCAGCAGCCAATCGGGACTAGCGGCTGGGAATACGCAGTATTTT	CASSQSGLAAGNTQYF
-	TRBV11-2	TRBJ1-1	-	TGTGCCAGCAGCCCGCCGACAGGAGATAGGAGTGAAGCTTTCTTT	CASSPPTGDRSEAFF
-	TRBV6-5	TRBJ1-1	-	TGTGCCAGCTCAGACAGCACGAACACTGAAGCTTTCTTT	CASSDSTNTEAFF
-	TRBV19	TRBJ1-5	TRBD1	TGTGCCAGTAGAAACAGGGGTCAGCCCCAGCATTTT	CASRNRGQPQHF
-	TRBV6-5	TRBJ2-2	-	TGTGCCAGCAGTTGGACAGAGGCCACCGGGGAGCTGTTTTTT	CASSWTEATGELFF
few	TRBV3-1/TRBV3-2	TRBJ1-2	-	TGTGCCAGCCGGGGGGCAAGCTATGGCTACACCTTC	CASRGASYGYTF